This T cell receptor (beta chain) was identified in a study of T cell responses to AZD1222 COVID-19 vaccine. For the study at large: Pooled in the analysis were second doses at about 4 or about 12 weeks.

Trimming took 2 bases from V and 2 from J, leaving 10 bases between them. CDR1 and CDR2 (germline): SGHRS, YFSETQ. This CDR3 region has 14 residues. TCRdb keeps only in-frame clones here, not all; method: immunoSEQ multiplex PCR. The profile covers 90,000 to 95,000 clones, with just over 85% appearing a single time and more than 8.5% taken by the ten largest. Study-level results: Donors were largely white British and mainly female; clonal diversity was possibly underestimated. Nearly half of the spike-specific TCRs reportedly recognize variant regions that carry no mutations. The CD4 TCRs associated with vaccination extended across spike and predominated at 160-218 and 743-854.

A note on this clone: Its specificity is not known.

The sequence was obtained from an adult in good health. The sequencing here drew on peripheral blood, taken on day 0 of AZD1222 vaccination. V and J are TRBV5-1 and TRBJ1-1; the D is unclear. This chain's CDR3 is CASSLRSQNTEAFF. The CDR3 nucleotides are TGCGCCAGCAGCTTAAGGTCCCAAAACACTGAAGCTTTCTTT.